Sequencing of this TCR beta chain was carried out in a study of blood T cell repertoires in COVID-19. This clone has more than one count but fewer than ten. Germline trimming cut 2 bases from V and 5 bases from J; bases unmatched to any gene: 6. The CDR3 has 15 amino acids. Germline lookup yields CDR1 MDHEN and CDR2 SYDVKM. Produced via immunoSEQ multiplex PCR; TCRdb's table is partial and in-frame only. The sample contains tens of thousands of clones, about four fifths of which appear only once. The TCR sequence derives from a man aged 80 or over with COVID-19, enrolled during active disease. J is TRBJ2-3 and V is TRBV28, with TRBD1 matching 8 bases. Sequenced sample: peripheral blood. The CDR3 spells CASSLPQGAGDTQYF. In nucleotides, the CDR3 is TGTGCCAGCAGTTTACCTCAGGGGGCGGGAGATACGCAGTATTTT.